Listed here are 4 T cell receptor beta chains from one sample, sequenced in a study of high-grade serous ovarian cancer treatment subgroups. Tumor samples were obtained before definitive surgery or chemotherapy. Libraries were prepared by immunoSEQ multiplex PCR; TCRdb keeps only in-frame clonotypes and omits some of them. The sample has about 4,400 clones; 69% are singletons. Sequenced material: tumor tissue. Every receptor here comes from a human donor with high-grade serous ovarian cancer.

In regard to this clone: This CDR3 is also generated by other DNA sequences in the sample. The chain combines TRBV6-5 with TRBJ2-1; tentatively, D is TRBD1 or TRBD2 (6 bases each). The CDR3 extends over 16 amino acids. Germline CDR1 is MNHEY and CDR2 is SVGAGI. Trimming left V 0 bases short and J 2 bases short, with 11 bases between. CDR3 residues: CASSYSNRGPYNEQFF. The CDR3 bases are TGTGCCAGCAGTTACTCGAATCGGGGGCCCTACAATGAGCAGTTCTTC.

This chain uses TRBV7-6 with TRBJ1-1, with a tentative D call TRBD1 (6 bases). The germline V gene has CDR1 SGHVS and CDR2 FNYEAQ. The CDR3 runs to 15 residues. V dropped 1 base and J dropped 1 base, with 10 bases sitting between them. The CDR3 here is CASSLGGGTNTEAFF. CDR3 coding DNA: TGTGCCAGCAGCTTAGGAGGGGGGACGAACACTGAAGCTTTCTTT.

Written as DNA, the CDR3 is TGTGCCTGGAGTGGATTCGGGAGGGACACTGAAGCTTTCTTT. Protein sequence: CAWSGFGRDTEAFF. The chain combines TRBV30 with TRBJ1-1; D unresolved. The V and J ends lost 1 base and 3 bases respectively, with 12 bases between them. The CDR3 spans 14 residues. Germline V gives CDR1 GTSNPN, CDR2 SVGIG (reference sequence). Based on the CDR3 plus reference TRBV30 and TRBJ1-1, the full variable domain is SQTIHQWPATLVQPVGSPLSLECTVEGTSNPNLYWYRQAAGRGLQLLFYSVGIGQISSEVPQNLSASRPQDRQFILSSKKLLLSDSGFYLCAWSGFGRDTEAFFGQGTRLTVV.

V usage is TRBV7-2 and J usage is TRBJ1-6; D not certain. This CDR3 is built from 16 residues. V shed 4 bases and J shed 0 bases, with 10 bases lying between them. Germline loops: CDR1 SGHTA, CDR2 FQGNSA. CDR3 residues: CASSSRVLSYNSPLHF. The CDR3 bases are TGTGCCAGCAGCTCAAGGGTGCTCTCCTATAATTCACCCCTCCACTTT. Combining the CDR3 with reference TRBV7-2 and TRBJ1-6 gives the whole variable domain GAGVSQSPSNKVTEKGKDVELRCDPISGHTALYWYRQSLGQGLEFLIYFQGNSAPDKSGLPSDRFSAERTGGSVSTLTIQRTQQEDSAVYLCASSSRVLSYNSPLHFGNGTRLTVT.